This entry concerns a single T cell receptor beta chain. This table comes from immunoSEQ multiplex PCR, and its TCRdb copy is limited to in-frame clones, with some not included. The sample holds tens of thousands of clones, 89% seen once. The V gene's germline CDR1 is SGHRS and CDR2 YFSETQ. V shed 2 bases and J 2 bases; nucleotides not matched to a gene: 2. This CDR3 region has 15 residues. These data belong to a study of T cell changes during pregnancy in multiple sclerosis. The input for sequencing was CD4+ T cells from peripheral blood mononuclear cells, taken in the second trimester of pregnancy. This TCR was recovered from a female donor with multiple sclerosis, enrolled in a pregnancy study. The chain couples TRBV5-1 to TRBJ2-1; 9 bases align to TRBD1. CDR3 loop: CASSFRDRAYNEQFF. CDR3 coding DNA: TGCGCCAGCAGCTTCAGGGACAGGGCCTACAATGAGCAGTTCTTC.